This TCR beta chain appears in the sequencing data of a study of T cell changes during pregnancy in multiple sclerosis. Assay used: immunoSEQ multiplex PCR; TCRdb lists only in-frame clones, some missing. The data show tens of thousands of clones, around nine tenths seen once. This CDR3 region has 15 residues. The source material was CD4+ T cells from peripheral blood mononuclear cells, sampled in the third trimester of pregnancy. This TCR was sampled from a female donor with multiple sclerosis, enrolled in a pregnancy study. This rearrangement joins TRBV12-1 to TRBJ2-2; TRBD2 is taken as the D call from the table, unchecked against the DNA. TRBV12-1 is deemed a pseudogene. This CDR3 reads CASSFDGWNTGELFF. The CDR3 DNA sequence: TGTGCCAGCAGCTTTGACGGTTGGAACACCGGGGAGCTGTTTTTT.